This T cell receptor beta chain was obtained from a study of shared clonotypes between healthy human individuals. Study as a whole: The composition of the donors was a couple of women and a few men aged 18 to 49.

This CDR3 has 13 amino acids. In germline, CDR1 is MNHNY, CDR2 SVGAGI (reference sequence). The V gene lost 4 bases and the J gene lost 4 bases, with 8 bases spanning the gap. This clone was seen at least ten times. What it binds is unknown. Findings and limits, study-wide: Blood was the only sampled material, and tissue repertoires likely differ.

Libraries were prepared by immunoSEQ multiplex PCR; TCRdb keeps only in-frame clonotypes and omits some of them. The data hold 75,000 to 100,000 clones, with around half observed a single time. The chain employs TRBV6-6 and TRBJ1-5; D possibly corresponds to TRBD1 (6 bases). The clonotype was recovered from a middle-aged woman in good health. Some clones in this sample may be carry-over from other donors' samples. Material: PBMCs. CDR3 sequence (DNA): TGTGCCAGCAGTTGGGGGGCTAATCAGCCCCAGCATTTT. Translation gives CASSWGANQPQHF.